This T cell receptor (beta chain) was sequenced for a study of T cells in Graves' hyperthyroidism and ophthalmopathy. About the study: Prior to any treatment, at the point of initial diagnosis, peripheral blood was collected. Study-level findings and limits: It was a median 6.5 months before onset that the model predicted ophthalmopathy. By a 13 V-J model, ophthalmopathy was set apart from stable hyperthyroidism.

In this sample, this clonotype turned up many times. The antigen is unknown. A lack of ophthalmopathy progression within 18 months defined stable Graves' hyperthyroidism. With 5 bases removed from V and 2 bases from J, the gap between germline ends came to 18 bases. CDR3 length equals 16 residues. Germline CDR1 MDHEN, CDR2 SYDVKM. TCR beta CDR3 regions were amplified from RNA. TCR CDR3 underwent first-round RT-PCR with the HTBI primer set. TCRdb itself ran the multiplex PCR reads through MiXCR, one entry per CDR3 protein. The sample lists around 560,000 distinct CDR3 sequences, 16% occurring once. The sample comprised blood. The sequence came from a woman between 18 and 29 years old with Graves' hyperthyroidism. The V and J genes are TRBV28 and TRBJ1-1; D remains ambiguous. The CDR3 sequence: CASSPRVGRNNTEAFF. DNA of the CDR3: TGTGCCAGCAGTCCTAGGGTTGGGCGCAATAACACTGAAGCTTTCTTT.